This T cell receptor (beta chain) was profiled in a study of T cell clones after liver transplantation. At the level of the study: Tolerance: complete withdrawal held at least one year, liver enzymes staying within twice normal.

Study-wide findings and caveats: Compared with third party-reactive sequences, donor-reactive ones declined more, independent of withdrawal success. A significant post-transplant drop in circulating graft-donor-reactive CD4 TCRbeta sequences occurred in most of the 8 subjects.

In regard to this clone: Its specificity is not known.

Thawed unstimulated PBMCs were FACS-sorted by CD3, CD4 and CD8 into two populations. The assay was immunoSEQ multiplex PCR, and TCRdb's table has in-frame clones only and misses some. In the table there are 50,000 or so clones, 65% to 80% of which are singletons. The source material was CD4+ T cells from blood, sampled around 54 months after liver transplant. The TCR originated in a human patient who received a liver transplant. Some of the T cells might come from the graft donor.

CDR3 residues: CASSTNTNTEAFF. CDR3 nucleotides: TGTGCCAGTAGTACGAATACGAACACTGAAGCTTTCTTT. The gene calls are TRBV19 and TRBJ1-1; D unresolved. The CDR3 loop spans 13 amino acids. Germline lookup yields CDR1 LNHDA and CDR2 SQIVND (reference sequence). The ends were cut back, 4 bases at V and 1 base at J, with 7 bases in the middle. Full variable domain (missing parts from reference TRBV19 and TRBJ1-1): DGGITQSPKYLFRKEGQNVTLSCEQNLNHDAMYWYRQDPGQGLRLIYYSQIVNDFQKGDIAEGYSVSREKKESFPLTVTSAQKNPTAFYLCASSTNTNTEAFFGQGTRLTVV.